This T cell receptor beta chain was sequenced in a study of cytomegalovirus exposure and HLA in healthy donors. Notes on the study in general: The investigators catalogued 150 to 200 TCR beta chains as cytomegalovirus-associated. According to reports, the classifier identified cytomegalovirus status with high specificity and sensitivity.

This CDR3 is 16 amino acids long. The germline gives CDR1 MNHEY, CDR2 SMNVEV (reference sequence). V lost 5 bases to trimming and J lost 2 bases; unmatched junction nucleotides: 8. Sequencing was performed with immunoSEQ multiplex PCR; in TCRdb, only in-frame clones are kept and a portion is missing. The sample includes approximately 300,000 clones, 80% to 90% of them seen just once. As for this clone: Its specificity is not known.

The chain uses TRBV27 and TRBJ2-7; the match to TRBD2 covers 11 bases. The sequenced sample was PBMCs. The TCR originated in a woman aged 18 to 35 in good health and CMV-seronegative. CDR3 coding DNA: TGTGCCAGCAGTCCACCCCCGACTAGCGGGACCTACGAGCAGTACTTC. Its protein is CASSPPPTSGTYEQYF.